The clone carrying this T cell receptor beta chain has just a few counts. RNA transcripts were the template for amplifying TCR beta CDR3 regions. An initial round of RT-PCR targeting the TCR CDR3 relied on the HTBI primer set. From the multiplex PCR reads, TCRdb called clonotypes with MiXCR, one entry per CDR3 protein. The data show a few hundred thousand distinct CDR3 sequences, with more than 15% seen just once and roughly 3.5% held by the top ten. This entry is derived from a study of T cells in Graves' hyperthyroidism and ophthalmopathy. The CDR3 covers 15 residues. Trimming stripped 3 bases from V and 0 bases from J, with 11 bases between. The germline V gene encodes CDR1 SNHLY and CDR2 FYNNEI.

Source material: blood. The receptor was derived from a middle-aged woman with Graves' ophthalmopathy. The chain employs TRBV2 and TRBJ1-2, with unresolved D. The CDR3 coding sequence is TGTGCCAGCAGTGATCCAGAGGAAGCTAACTATGGCTACACCTTC. This codes for CASSDPEEANYGYTF. Based on the CDR3 plus reference TRBV2 and TRBJ1-2, the full variable domain is EPEVTQTPSHQVTQMGQEVILRCVPISNHLYFYWYRQILGQKVEFLVSFYNNEISEKSEIFDDQFSVERPDGSNFTLKIRSTKLEDSAMYFCASSDPEEANYGYTFGSGTRLTVV.